The 27 T cell receptor beta chains below come from one sample, sequenced in a study of blood T cell repertoires in COVID-19. Libraries were prepared by immunoSEQ multiplex PCR; TCRdb keeps only in-frame clonotypes and omits some of them. Seen here are about 52,000 clones, over 85% observed once, and the top ten hold approximately 10%. The specimen was peripheral blood. The receptor source for this set is a man at least 80 years old with active or convalescent COVID-19.

This chain links TRBV19 with TRBJ1-5; TRBD1 is a possible D gene (6 bases). The CDR3 covers 17 residues. Germline CDR1 LNHDA, CDR2 SQIVND (reference sequence). Trimming left V 7 bases short and J 0 bases short, with 19 bases between. Written as DNA, the CDR3 is TGTGCCAGTACCCGGGACACGATCTTATATAGCAATCAGCCCCAGCATTTT. Translating it yields CASTRDTILYSNQPQHF.

The V gene is TRBV7-3, the J gene TRBJ2-1; possibly TRBD2 for D (7 bases). From germline, CDR1 is SGHTA and CDR2 FQGTGA. V was cut by 1 base and J by 5 bases, with 12 bases left in between. The length of the CDR3 is 15 residues. The CDR3 loop is CASSLNPGGDNEQFF. The CDR3 coding sequence is TGTGCCAGCAGCTTAAATCCGGGGGGCGACAATGAGCAGTTCTTC.

The rearrangement joins TRBV21-1 to TRBJ1-5; no DNA check was done on the table's D call, TRBD1. TRBV21-1 is recorded as a pseudogene. CDR3 length equals 15 residues. The CDR3 is CASNRPGQGNQPQHF. CDR3 sequence (DNA): TGTGCCAGCAACAGACCGGGACAGGGCAATCAGCCCCAGCATTTT.

This chain uses TRBV5-1 with TRBJ2-7; 9 bases align to TRBD1. The junction had 7 bases not matched to a gene; V was cut back by 3 bases and J by 6 bases. The CDR3 sequence is 14 residues long. The V gene's germline CDR1 is SGHRS and CDR2 YFSETQ. CDR3 bases: TGCGCCAGCAGCTGGACCGGGACAGGGCGCGAGCAGTACTTC. It translates to CASSWTGTGREQYF.

This rearrangement joins TRBV28 to TRBJ2-7; 9 bases align to TRBD2. CDR1 is MDHEN and CDR2 is SYDVKM in the germline V gene. V lost 2 bases to trimming and J lost 6 bases; unmatched junction nucleotides: 11. This CDR3 is 16 amino acids long. CDR3 residues: CASSLPGVAGAAEQYF. DNA for the CDR3: TGTGCCAGCAGTTTACCCGGAGTAGCGGGAGCGGCCGAGCAGTACTTC.

This clone was counted between two and nine times. The rearrangement links TRBV15 to TRBJ2-6, with TRBD1 identical over 8 bases. Germline CDR1 reads LNHNV; CDR2 reads YYDKDF (reference sequence). The CDR3 covers 16 residues. With V trimmed by 0 bases and J by 4 bases, 2 bases remained unmatched. Here the CDR3 reads CATSRDRGPGANVLTF. CDR3 nucleotide sequence: TGTGCCACCAGCAGAGACAGGGGGCCCGGGGCCAACGTCCTGACTTTC.

This chain joins TRBV18 and TRBJ2-7, with TRBD1 matching over 7 bases. Germline CDR1 and CDR2: KGHSH and LQKENI. The ends lost 4 bases at V and 4 bases at J; junction bases unmatched: 10. The CDR3 spans 15 residues. The CDR3 coding sequence is TGTGCCAGCTCACTTAACCCGGGACAGACTTACGAGCAGTACTTC. It yields the protein CASSLNPGQTYEQYF.

The rearrangement uses TRBV5-1 and TRBJ1-5; TRBD1 agrees at 8 bases. This CDR3 contains 15 residues. Germline CDR1 is SGHRS and CDR2 is YFSETQ. V was clipped by 2 bases and J by 1 base; unmatched bases: 2. The CDR3 reads CASSLGQGSNQPQHF. In DNA form, the CDR3 reads TGCGCCAGCAGCTTAGGACAGGGCAGCAATCAGCCCCAGCATTTT.

The table lists this clone with a count of one. The gene calls are TRBV16 and TRBJ2-7, with D perhaps TRBD1 (6 bases). This CDR3 is 13 amino acids long. Germline-derived CDR1 and CDR2 are KGHSY and FQNENV. With 3 bases removed from V and 5 bases from J, the gap between germline ends came to 11 bases. In DNA, the CDR3 is TGTGCCAGCAGCCAGGGGGCGCAAAACGAGCAGTACTTC. Amino acids: CASSQGAQNEQYF.

The chain links TRBV7-9 to TRBJ1-1; D unresolved. The CDR3 extends over 13 amino acids. Germline loops: CDR1 SEHNR, CDR2 FQNEAQ (reference sequence). V was cut by 5 bases and J by 10 bases, with 17 bases left in between. The CDR3 region is CASSTRDRERAFF. The CDR3 nucleotides are TGTGCCAGCAGCACCCGAGATAGGGAGCGAGCTTTCTTT.

This chain uses TRBV4-1 with TRBJ2-2; D may be TRBD1 (5 bases). The CDR3 runs to 16 residues. Germline V gene lookup returns CDR1 MGHRA and CDR2 YSYEKL. Trimming removed 0 bases from V and 1 base from J, with 9 bases in between. The CDR3 bases are TGCGCCAGCAGCCAAGAGCCAGGGCAGAACACCGGGGAGCTGTTTTTT. Translation: CASSQEPGQNTGELFF.

This clone was seen a single time. This sequence joins TRBV2 and TRBJ1-2, with 11 bases that match TRBD1. This CDR3 spans 12 amino acids. V dropped 6 bases and J dropped 6; count of bases not matched to a gene: 0. CDR1 and CDR2 from the germline V gene are SNHLY and FYNNEI. CDR3 nucleotides: TGTGCCAGCAGGGGACAGGGGGATGGCTACACCTTC. Protein product: CASRGQGDGYTF.

The table lists this clone with a count of one. The chain uses TRBV6-2 or TRBV6-3 and TRBJ2-1; D not certain. Germline CDR1 reads MNHEY; CDR2 reads SVGEGT. Trimming took 5 bases from V and 4 from J, leaving 9 bases between them. This CDR3 region has 13 residues. The CDR3: CASSDTSYNEQFF. CDR3 in DNA: TGTGCCAGCAGTGACACCTCTTACAATGAGCAGTTCTTC.

The chain couples TRBV6-5 to TRBJ2-7; 10 nucleotides match TRBD2. Germline CDR1 and CDR2: MNHEY and SVGAGI. Trimming cost V 0 bases and J 5 bases; bases outside gene matches: 4. The CDR3 runs to 15 residues. The CDR3 loop reads CASSYSGTSVHEQYF. DNA of the CDR3: TGTGCCAGCAGTTACTCGGGGACTAGCGTTCACGAGCAGTACTTC.

The rearrangement joins TRBV30 to TRBJ1-2; 7 nucleotides line up with TRBD1. CDR1 is GTSNPN, CDR2 SVGIG, per germline (reference sequence). V was pared by 6 bases and J by 0 bases, with 10 bases of the junction left unmatched. This CDR3 has 15 residues. The CDR3 nucleotides are TGTGCCTGCAAACTCCCGGGACAGACTAACTATGGCTACACCTTC. Translation gives CACKLPGQTNYGYTF.

The V and J genes are TRBV19 and TRBJ1-1, with D uncertain. Per germline, CDR1 LNHDA and CDR2 SQIVND (reference sequence). This CDR3 contains 13 residues. V lost 5 bases to trimming and J lost 0 bases, with 7 bases between them. The CDR3 loop reads CASSGSVNTEAFF. CDR3 coding DNA: TGTGCCAGTAGTGGCTCAGTGAACACTGAAGCTTTCTTT.

The chain is built from TRBV24-1 and TRBJ2-1; TRBD1 agrees at 9 bases. Trimming took 1 base from V and 7 from J; bases not matched to a gene: 10. CDR3 length: 17 amino acids. Germline assignment: CDR1 KGHDR and CDR2 SFDVKD. CDR3 DNA sequence: TGTGCCACCAGTGATTTCCGGGACAGGGTGGGGCGGAATGAGCAGTTCTTC. Its translation is CATSDFRDRVGRNEQFF.

The rearrangement uses TRBV19 and TRBJ1-1; possible D gene TRBD1, 5 bases. V lost 5 bases, J lost 5 bases, and 15 bases lay in between. Germline CDR1 LNHDA, CDR2 SQIVND (reference sequence). CDR3 length equals 14 residues. Here the CDR3 reads CASSHVGAGTEAFF. CDR3 coding DNA: TGTGCCAGTAGTCATGTAGGGGCCGGAACTGAAGCTTTCTTT.

This clone was observed a single time. The chain carries TRBV30 and TRBJ1-5; D not resolved. Germline-derived CDR1 and CDR2 are GTSNPN and SVGIG (reference sequence). Trimming pared 2 bases from V and 10 bases from J, leaving 15 bases between. This CDR3 contains 13 residues. CDR3 amino acids: CAWSQKRGDPQHF. The DNA for the CDR3 is TGTGCCTGGAGTCAGAAACGCGGCGACCCCCAGCATTTT.

The chain links TRBV7-2 to TRBJ1-4, with D possibly TRBD1 on 6 matching bases. V lost 1 base and J lost 8, with 11 bases in between. CDR1 and CDR2 from the germline V gene are SGHTA and FQGNSA. The CDR3 is 14 amino acids. As DNA, the CDR3 is TGTGCCAGCAGCTTAGGAGGACAGCCGGAAAAACTGTTTTTT. Residues: CASSLGGQPEKLFF.

This clone occurred a few times. The V gene is TRBV28, the J gene TRBJ2-3; 7 bases map to TRBD1. The CDR3 sequence is 14 residues long. Trimming cost V 6 bases and J 2 bases; bases outside gene matches: 5. Germline CDR1 reads MDHEN; CDR2 reads SYDVKM. CDR3 amino acids: CASSVDRDTDTQYF. CDR3 DNA: TGTGCCAGCAGCGTTGACAGGGACACAGATACGCAGTATTTT.

The V gene is TRBV2, the J gene TRBJ1-2; 9 bases align to TRBD1. V lost 4 bases, J lost 3 bases, and 6 bases stayed unmatched. Germline V gene lookup returns CDR1 SNHLY and CDR2 FYNNEI. The length of the CDR3 is 15 residues. For the CDR3, the DNA is TGTGCCAGCAGTGCCGGGACAGGGACTGACTATGGCTACACCTTC. Amino acids: CASSAGTGTDYGYTF.

Here the CDR3 reads CASSINREPNQPQHF. The CDR3 DNA follows: TGTGCCAGCAGCATAAACAGGGAACCTAATCAGCCCCAGCATTTT. The chain couples TRBV7-2 to TRBJ1-5; maybe TRBD1 (6 bases). The CDR3 is made up of 15 amino acids. Per germline, CDR1 SGHTA and CDR2 FQGNSA. Deletions cut 5 bases from V and 4 bases from J, with 15 bases between.

In its sample, this clone was seen a few times. The chain employs TRBV5-1 and TRBJ2-7, with a tentative D call TRBD1 (6 bases). CDR1 is SGHRS and CDR2 is YFSETQ in the germline V gene. This CDR3 is built from 14 residues. Between the trimmed V and J ends, which lost 1 base and 3 bases, there was a span of 11 bases. CDR3 nucleotides: TGCGCCAGCAGCTTGATACAGGGAATCTACGAGCAGTACTTC. It yields the protein CASSLIQGIYEQYF.

This chain uses TRBV6-2 or TRBV6-3 with TRBJ2-6; no definite D call. Germline CDR1 is MNHEY and CDR2 is SVGEGT. The CDR3 contains 20 residues. Trimming removed 0 bases at V and 2 bases at J, with 20 bases between. Here the CDR3 DNA reads TGTGCCAGCAGTTACTCGTCACGTTACCTGAACTCTCCTGGGGCCAACGTCCTGACTTTC. Residues: CASSYSSRYLNSPGANVLTF.

The chain has TRBV5-1 and TRBJ2-3; no reliable D call. V lost 4 bases and J lost 2, with 14 bases in between. CDR1 is SGHRS, CDR2 YFSETQ, per germline. The CDR3 is made up of 15 amino acids. The CDR3 nucleotides are TGCGCCAGCAGCGTCGACGGCGGTCTCACAGATACGCAGTATTTT. The encoded protein is CASSVDGGLTDTQYF.

The chain carries TRBV6-5 and TRBJ2-3; 7 positions agree with TRBD1. The V gene's germline CDR1 is MNHEY and CDR2 SVGAGI. The CDR3 is 15 amino acids. The J segment lost 2 bases and the V segment lost 5 bases, leaving 7 bases of the junction unmatched. DNA of the CDR3: TGTGCCAGCAGTCGGACAGGCTTAGCCACAGATACGCAGTATTTT. Residues: CASSRTGLATDTQYF.